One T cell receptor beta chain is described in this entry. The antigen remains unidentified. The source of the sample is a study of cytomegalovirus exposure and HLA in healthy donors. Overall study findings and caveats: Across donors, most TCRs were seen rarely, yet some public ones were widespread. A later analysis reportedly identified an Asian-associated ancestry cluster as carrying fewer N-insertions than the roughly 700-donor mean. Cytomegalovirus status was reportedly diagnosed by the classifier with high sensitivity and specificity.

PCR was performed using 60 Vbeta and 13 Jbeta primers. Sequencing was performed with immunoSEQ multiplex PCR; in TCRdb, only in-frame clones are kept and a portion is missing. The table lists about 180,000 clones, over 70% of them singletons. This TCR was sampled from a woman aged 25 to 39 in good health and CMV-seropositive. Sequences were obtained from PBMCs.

The CDR3 loop reads CSVGSGEELGYTF. The CDR3 DNA reads TGCAGCGTTGGGTCCGGGGAGGAGTTAGGCTACACCTTC. The chain employs TRBV29-1 and TRBJ1-2, with no clear D. V shed 4 bases and J shed 8 bases, with 17 bases lying between them. The germline V gene encodes CDR1 SQVTM and CDR2 ANQGSEA. The CDR3 is 13 residues long.